This T cell receptor beta chain was retrieved from a study of blood T cell repertoires in COVID-19. Study overall: Researchers got acute and convalescent COVID-19 samples from the United States, Italy and Spain.

Authors' data handling: For nucleated cells, counts were estimated from reference gene primer amplification. This table comes from immunoSEQ multiplex PCR, and its TCRdb copy is limited to in-frame clones, with some not included. That table supplies the V and J calls and clone size; D and trimming were determined from the DNA. The sample holds approximately 170,000 clones, roughly nine tenths seen once. The CDR3 extends over 14 amino acids. Per the germline V gene, CDR1 is SGHRS and CDR2 is YFSETQ. V was pared by 1 base and J by 1 base, with 9 bases between. The receptor comes from a woman between 70 and 85 years old with acute or convalescent COVID-19. The specimen was peripheral blood. The chain uses TRBV5-1 and TRBJ2-7; D gene unclear. CDR3 loop: CASSLLQVSYEQYF. The CDR3 nucleotides read TGCGCCAGCAGCTTGCTCCAGGTATCCTACGAGCAGTACTTC.